These 20 T cell receptor beta chains were sequenced from one sample in a study of CD8 T cells in Susac syndrome. About 0.5 to 1 ug RNA was reverse transcribed with random hexamers. One entry per CDR3 protein, called by TCRdb with MiXCR from the immunoSEQ multiplex PCR reads. Of some 250,000 distinct CDR3 sequences listed, roughly 95% were seen once; the top ten hold 0.095% to 0.12%. The sample comprised CD4+ T cells from PBMCs. The receptors come from a human donor with Susac syndrome.

This chain uses TRBV20-1 with TRBJ1-5; possible D gene TRBD1, 6 bases. The CDR3 covers 14 residues. Trimming removed 4 bases from V and 2 bases from J, with 12 bases in between. CDR1 and CDR2 (germline): DFQATT, SNEGSKA (reference sequence). The CDR3 nucleotides read TGCAGTGCTAAACCGGACAGTGGCAATCAGCCCCAGCATTTT. It translates to CSAKPDSGNQPQHF.

The chain couples TRBV24-1 to TRBJ2-3; D is undetermined. Between the trimmed V and J ends, which lost 6 bases and 0 bases, there was a span of 9 bases. CDR3 length equals 14 residues. Germline V gene lookup returns CDR1 KGHDR and CDR2 SFDVKD. DNA for the CDR3: TGTGCCACCAGTAGACCGGACAGCACAGATACGCAGTATTTT. As protein: CATSRPDSTDTQYF.

J is TRBJ1-2 and V is TRBV5-1; 10 nucleotides line up with TRBD1. Germline lookup yields CDR1 SGHRS and CDR2 YFSETQ. Trimming removed 4 bases from V and 6 bases from J; junction bases left unmatched: 9. CDR3 length equals 15 residues. This CDR3 is CASSVSTGGADGYTF. The CDR3 region has the DNA TGCGCCAGCAGCGTATCGACAGGGGGCGCAGATGGCTACACCTTC.

Here the CDR3 reads CSAGTGQTRTQYF. CDR3 DNA sequence: TGCAGTGCCGGGACGGGACAGACACGGACCCAGTACTTC. The chain recombines TRBV20-1 with TRBJ2-5; 7 bases are shared with TRBD1. Germline V CDR1 and CDR2: DFQATT, SNEGSKA (reference sequence). V lost 6 bases to trimming and J lost 7 bases; unmatched junction nucleotides: 11. There are 13 residues in the CDR3.

The chain couples TRBV9 to TRBJ2-5, with 10 bases fitting TRBD1. The V gene end was trimmed by 0 bases and the J gene end by 1 base; junction bases not matched to a gene: 6. The germline V gene encodes CDR1 SGDLS and CDR2 YYNGEE. The CDR3 extends over 17 amino acids. The CDR3 DNA reads as TGTGCCAGCAGCGTAGCGGGGACAGGGGATGTCCAAGAGACCCAGTACTTC. Translation: CASSVAGTGDVQETQYF.

The rearrangement uses TRBV29-1 and TRBJ2-5; D is tentatively TRBD1 or TRBD2 (6 bases each). The CDR3 runs to 13 residues. V lost 3 bases, J lost 5 bases, and 13 bases lay in between. Germline CDR1 SQVTM, CDR2 ANQGSEA. The CDR3 loop is CSVDPSGAETQYF. The CDR3 bases are TGCAGCGTTGACCCTTCGGGGGCGGAGACCCAGTACTTC.

The chain carries TRBV4-1 and TRBJ2-7; 11 bases align to TRBD1. With 2 bases clipped from V and 2 bases from J, the junction kept 8 bases outside the gene matches. The CDR3 runs 17 residues. CDR1 is MGHRA and CDR2 is YSYEKL in the germline V gene. This chain's CDR3 is CASSQKPGTGGTYEQYF. The CDR3 nucleotides are TGCGCCAGCAGCCAAAAACCCGGGACAGGGGGAACCTACGAGCAGTACTTC.

This clonotype was observed a single time. The V gene is TRBV7-2, the J gene TRBJ2-5; 15 bases fit TRBD2. CDR1 is SGHTA, CDR2 FQGNSA, per germline. The CDR3 contains 16 residues. With V trimmed by 2 bases and J by 5 bases, 3 bases remained unmatched. CDR3 sequence: CASSLFGTSGRETQYF. CDR3 DNA: TGTGCCAGCAGCTTATTTGGGACTAGCGGGAGGGAGACCCAGTACTTC. Full variable domain (remainder filled in from reference TRBV7-2 and TRBJ2-5): GAGVSQSPSNKVTEKGKDVELRCDPISGHTALYWYRQSLGQGLEFLIYFQGNSAPDKSGLPSDRFSAERTGGSVSTLTIQRTQQEDSAVYLCASSLFGTSGRETQYFGPGTRLLVL.

This clonotype was recorded only once. The rearrangement links TRBV19 to TRBJ2-1; D unclear. Germline CDR1 reads LNHDA; CDR2 reads SQIVND (reference sequence). V shed 4 bases and J shed 4 bases, with 8 bases lying between them. This CDR3 is built from 13 residues. The CDR3 is CASSRAPYNEQFF. The CDR3, as DNA: TGTGCCAGTAGTAGGGCCCCTTACAATGAGCAGTTCTTC. The variable domain in full, with the rest retrieved from reference TRBV19 and TRBJ2-1, is DGGITQSPKYLFRKEGQNVTLSCEQNLNHDAMYWYRQDPGQGLRLIYYSQIVNDFQKGDIAEGYSVSREKKESFPLTVTSAQKNPTAFYLCASSRAPYNEQFFGPGTRLTVL.

The rearrangement uses TRBV25-1 and TRBJ2-3, with D perhaps TRBD2 (6 bases). With 4 bases removed from V and 1 base from J, the gap between germline ends came to 12 bases. Germline loops: CDR1 MGHDK, CDR2 SYGVNS. There are 15 residues in the CDR3. CDR3 nucleotide sequence: TGTGCCAGCAGTGTGGGGGGACTGCGCACAGATACGCAGTATTTT. Translated, it gives CASSVGGLRTDTQYF.

V usage is TRBV11-1 and J usage is TRBJ2-1; the D is unclear. V was pared by 3 bases and J by 10 bases, with 10 bases between. Germline assignment: CDR1 SGHAT and CDR2 FQDESV (reference sequence). The CDR3 is 12 residues long. This CDR3 reads CASSFSGWEQFF. DNA for the CDR3: TGTGCCAGCAGCTTCTCCGGGTGGGAGCAGTTCTTC.

The chain carries TRBV5-1 and TRBJ1-2; D is unresolved. The CDR3 spans 14 residues. The germline V and J ends were trimmed by 2 bases and 4 bases, with 12 bases remaining between them. Germline lookup yields CDR1 SGHRS and CDR2 YFSETQ. DNA of the CDR3: TGCGCCAGCAGCTTCGAAGTATCTGGCTATGGCTACACCTTC. Its protein product is CASSFEVSGYGYTF.

V gene TRBV28 combines with J gene TRBJ2-7; D gene ambiguous. The germline gives CDR1 MDHEN, CDR2 SYDVKM. The CDR3 totals 9 residues. V lost 8 bases and J 6 bases, leaving 5 bases between the germline ends. The CDR3 DNA reads TGTGCCAGCGGTGGCGAGCAGTACTTC. This gives the protein CASGGEQYF.

This chain joins TRBV20-1 and TRBJ2-7; possibly TRBD1 for D (5 bases). The CDR3 is made up of 13 amino acids. Trimming took 4 bases from V and 0 from J, leaving 10 bases between them. Germline CDR1 and CDR2: DFQATT and SNEGSKA (reference sequence). CDR3 amino acids: CSATPDTSYEQYF. DNA for the CDR3: TGCAGTGCTACCCCGGACACCTCCTACGAGCAGTACTTC.

J is TRBJ1-2 and V is TRBV6-5, with 9 bases that match TRBD1. The CDR3 runs 15 residues. The V segment lost 5 bases and the J segment 12 bases; nucleotides outside the gene matches: 16. Looked up from germline, CDR1 is MNHEY and CDR2 is SVGAGI. CDR3 nucleotide sequence: TGTGCCAGCAGTGCCCGGCAGGGACAGGGAGTAGTGAACACCTTC. The encoded protein is CASSARQGQGVVNTF.

The chain combines TRBV10-3 with TRBJ1-1, with D possibly being TRBD1 (5 bases). CDR3 length equals 15 residues. Germline lookup yields CDR1 ENHRY and CDR2 SYGVKD. The germline V and J ends were trimmed by 6 bases and 0 bases, with 14 bases remaining between them. The CDR3 is CAIRDLGQLNTEAFF. As DNA, the CDR3 is TGTGCCATCAGAGACTTAGGACAACTGAACACTGAAGCTTTCTTT.

The rearrangement uses TRBV5-1 and TRBJ2-1; 9 nucleotides match TRBD2. The CDR3 is 16 amino acids. Trimming removed 2 bases from V and 0 bases from J; junction bases left unmatched: 3. Germline CDR1 is SGHRS and CDR2 is YFSETQ. The CDR3 sequence: CASSFGLAISYNEQFF. The CDR3 nucleotides read TGCGCCAGCAGCTTCGGACTAGCGATCTCCTACAATGAGCAGTTCTTC.

The chain joins TRBV28 to TRBJ2-1; D perhaps matches TRBD2 (5 bases). CDR1 is MDHEN, CDR2 SYDVKM, per germline. Trimming cost V 8 bases and J 7 bases, with 18 bases left between them. The CDR3 is made up of 14 amino acids. CDR3 region: CASRTYQRTNEQFF. DNA of the CDR3: TGTGCCAGCCGGACTTATCAGCGAACAAATGAGCAGTTCTTC.

This chain connects TRBV18 to TRBJ1-1; D not certain. Germline loops: CDR1 KGHSH, CDR2 LQKENI. The CDR3 loop spans 14 amino acids. The V and J ends lost 6 bases and 1 base respectively, with 12 bases between them. The CDR3 DNA is TGTGCCAGCTCTCCCTTTTCAGGGAACACTGAAGCTTTCTTT. Translated: CASSPFSGNTEAFF. Together with reference TRBV18 and TRBJ1-1, the CDR3 gives the full variable domain: NAGVMQNPRHLVRRRGQEARLRCSPMKGHSHVYWYRQLPEEGLKFMVYLQKENIIDESGMPKERFSAEFPKEGPSILRIQQVVRGDSAAYFCASSPFSGNTEAFFGQGTRLTVV.

The chain links TRBV4-2 to TRBJ2-6; D possibly corresponds to TRBD1 (6 bases). The germline V and J ends were trimmed by 4 bases and 1 base, with 11 bases remaining between them. Germline loops: CDR1 LGHNA, CDR2 YNFKEQ. This CDR3 comprises 16 residues. The CDR3 is CASSPGQRSGANVLTF. CDR3 DNA sequence: TGTGCCAGCAGCCCCGGACAGCGGTCTGGGGCCAACGTCCTGACTTTC.